This record looks at one TCR beta chain sequence and its context. This sample was taken from a study of PD-L1 blockade in urothelial cancer. Study context: Administration of atezolizumab to patients began around 2014, at 1,200 mg intravenously every 3 weeks.

TCRdb's table, derived via immunoSEQ multiplex PCR, lists solely in-frame clones and lacks some. The sample carries 85,000 to 130,000 clones, about 90% recorded once. Each patient gave between 1 and 8 samples of peripheral blood mononuclear cells, which were collected pretreatment and during treatment. V was clipped by 7 bases and J by 7 bases; unmatched bases: 8. The CDR3 totals 14 residues. The germline V gene has CDR1 MDHEN and CDR2 SYDVKM. This chain joins TRBV28 and TRBJ1-2; 11 bases match TRBD1. The sequencing used PBMCs, collected around atezolizumab (anti-PD-L1) treatment. This TCR came from a woman of 80 years or more with urothelial cancer. The CDR3 nucleotides are TGTGCCAGCACCCCCGGACAGGGGGCAGGTGGCTACACCTTC. Its protein product is CASTPGQGAGGYTF.